This TCR beta chain comes out of a study of immune evolution from preneoplasia to lung adenocarcinoma. Produced via immunoSEQ multiplex PCR; TCRdb's table is partial and in-frame only. This sample has 23,000 or so clones, with about 80% found just once. V lost 6 bases to trimming and J lost 1 base; unmatched junction nucleotides: 4. The CDR3 extends over 15 amino acids. The germline V gene encodes CDR1 MGHDK and CDR2 SYGVNS. The clonotype originates from a person in their 60s with lung adenocarcinoma. The sequenced sample was FFPE invasive lung adenocarcinoma tissue. V usage is TRBV25-1 and J usage is TRBJ2-5; TRBD2 matches 11 bases. The CDR3 nucleotides read TGTGCCAGCAGCCAAGGGACTAGCGGCCAAGAGACCCAGTACTTC. Translated, it gives CASSQGTSGQETQYF. The variable domain in full, completed from reference TRBV25-1 and TRBJ2-5, reads EADIYQTPRYLVIGTGKKITLECSQTMGHDKMYWYQQDPGMELHLIHYSYGVNSTEKGDLSSESTVSRIRTEHFPLTLESARPSHTSQYLCASSQGTSGQETQYFGPGTRLLVL.